This T cell receptor (beta chain) stems from a study of OX40 agonist ivuxolimab in advanced cancers. The table came from immunoSEQ multiplex PCR; TCRdb's copy has only in-frame clones and leaves some out. The sample has tens of thousands of clones, approximately 85% seen once; the top ten hold 0.22%. Germline V gene lookup returns CDR1 ENHRY and CDR2 SYGVKD. The CDR3 spans 17 residues. Trimming removed 2 bases at V and 4 bases at J, with 21 bases between. The gene calls are TRBV10-3 and TRBJ2-7, with D perhaps matching TRBD1 (6 bases). The source is an adult with an advanced solid tumor such as melanoma, head and neck, liver or kidney cancer. The sequences come from CD4+ or CD8+ T cells sorted from blood, collected in a trial of the OX40 agonist ivuxolimab. CDR3 DNA sequence: TGTGCCATCAGTGAGCGGGTGGGGGCTAGGGCATTATACGAGCAGTACGTC. Its translation: CAISERVGARALYEQYV.